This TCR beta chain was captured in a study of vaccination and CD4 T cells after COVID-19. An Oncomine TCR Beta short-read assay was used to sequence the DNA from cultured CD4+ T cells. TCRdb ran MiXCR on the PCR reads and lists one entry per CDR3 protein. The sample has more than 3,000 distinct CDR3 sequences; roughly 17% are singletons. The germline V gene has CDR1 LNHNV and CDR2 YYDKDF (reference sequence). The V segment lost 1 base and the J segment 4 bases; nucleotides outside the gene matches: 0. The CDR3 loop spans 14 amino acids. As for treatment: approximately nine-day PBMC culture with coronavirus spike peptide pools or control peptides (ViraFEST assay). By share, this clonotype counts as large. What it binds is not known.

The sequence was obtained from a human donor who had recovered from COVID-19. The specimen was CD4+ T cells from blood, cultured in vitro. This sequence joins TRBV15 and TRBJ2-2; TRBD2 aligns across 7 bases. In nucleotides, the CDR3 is TGTGCCACCAGCAGAGGGGAGGGCACCGGGGAGCTGTTTTTT. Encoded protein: CATSRGEGTGELFF.